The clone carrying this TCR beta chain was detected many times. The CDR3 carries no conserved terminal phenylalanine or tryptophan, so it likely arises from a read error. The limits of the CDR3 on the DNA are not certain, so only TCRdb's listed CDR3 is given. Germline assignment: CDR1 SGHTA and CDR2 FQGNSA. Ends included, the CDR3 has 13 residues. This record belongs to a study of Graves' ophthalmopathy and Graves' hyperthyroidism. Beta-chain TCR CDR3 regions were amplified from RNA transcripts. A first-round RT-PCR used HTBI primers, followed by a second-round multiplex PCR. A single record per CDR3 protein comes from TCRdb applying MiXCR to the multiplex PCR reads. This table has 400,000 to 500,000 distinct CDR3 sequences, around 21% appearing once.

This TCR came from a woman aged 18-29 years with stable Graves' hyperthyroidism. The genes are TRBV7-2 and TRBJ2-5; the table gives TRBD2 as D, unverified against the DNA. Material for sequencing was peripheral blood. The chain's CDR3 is CASSLATPEGCYL.